This T cell receptor (beta chain) was observed in a study of OX40 agonist ivuxolimab in advanced cancers. Some background on the complete study: The costimulatory receptor OX40 (CD134) was targeted by ivuxolimab, a fully human IgG2 agonistic monoclonal antibody. The dose-escalation cohort was roughly 87% male with a mean age of about 60 years, ranging from roughly 23 to 80. Intravenous ivuxolimab was administered to patients every 2 weeks at six dose levels: 0.01, 0.1, 0.3, 1.5, 3 and 10 mg/kg. Partial responses were achieved by three dose-escalation patients, of whom one had hepatocellular carcinoma and two had cutaneous melanoma. The paper reports the monotherapy dose-escalation portion (N of about 54 patients) of the phase I ivuxolimab trial. Patients were allowed to have had prior anti-PD-1, anti-PD-L1 or anti-CTLA-4 therapy, and 40% of the dose-escalation patients had been treated with checkpoint inhibitors. The purpose of peripheral TCRbeta sequencing was to test whether ivuxolimab changed TCR sequence diversity and led to clonal T-cell expansion. Of the approximately 54 dose-escalation patients, hepatocellular carcinoma was present in approximately 20, melanoma in approximately 15, renal cell carcinoma in 9 and head and neck cancer in 9.

General findings and caveats noted by the study authors: Low levels of normalized T-cell clonal expansion were also seen in some nonresponding patients. The antigen specificity of the peripheral T cells that underwent clonal expansion was not determined. After ivuxolimab, more expanded clones were found on average in CD8+ T cells than in CD4+ T cells. Partial responders in the 0.1-3.0 mg/kg groups had among the lowest normalized peripheral clonal expansion, especially among CD8+ T cells. At doses of 0.1 to 3.0 mg/kg, clonal expansion of both CD4+ and CD8+ blood T cells was observed from baseline to week 6.

This clone has a handful of counts. Its antigen is not yet known. One base away there is no much larger clone; base qualities are not given. To sequence the TCRbeta CDR3 region, genomic DNA was isolated from the sorted cells. TCRbeta CDR3 regions were sequenced using the immunoSEQ Assay. The immuneACCESS repertoire file appears here via TCRdb, limited to in-frame rearrangements. These files lack a portion of the clones; in checked studies, under half of the deficit traces to unresolved V genes, and the cause of the others is not known. For this sample there are about 6,000 clones; 80% to 90% appear just once. Roughly 24% of the sample comes from the top ten. The junction carries 16 bases between V and J, which are trimmed by 5 bases and 1 base respectively. Including the terminal cysteine and phenylalanine, the CDR3 comprises 16 residues. This entry keeps only the CDR3 DNA: 48 bases, framed from base 1. The germline V gene encodes CDR1 SGHDT and CDR2 YYEEEE.

The trial excluded patients who had a history of autoimmune disease or were on systemic immunosuppression. Peripheral blood for TCR sequencing was drawn from every dose cohort at baseline, at cycle 4 day 1 and at cycle 7 day 1. Samples came from an open-label, multicenter, first-in-human phase I dose-escalation trial of ivuxolimab. Adults with locally advanced or metastatic melanoma, renal cell, hepatocellular, or head and neck squamous cell carcinoma were enrolled in the trial. CD4+ and CD8+ T cells were sorted separately from peripheral blood before TCR sequencing. This specimen was CD4+ or CD8+ T cells sorted from blood, taken in a trial of the OX40 agonist ivuxolimab. The TCR originated in an adult with an advanced solid tumor such as melanoma, head and neck, liver or kidney cancer. The sequence links TRBV5-6 to TRBJ1-5; 6 matching bases give a weak D call of TRBD1. The DNA reads as follows: TGTGCCAGCAGTTCAGACGGGACACTGAGCAATCAGCCCCAGCATTTT. Translated, this is CASSSDGTLSNQPQHF.